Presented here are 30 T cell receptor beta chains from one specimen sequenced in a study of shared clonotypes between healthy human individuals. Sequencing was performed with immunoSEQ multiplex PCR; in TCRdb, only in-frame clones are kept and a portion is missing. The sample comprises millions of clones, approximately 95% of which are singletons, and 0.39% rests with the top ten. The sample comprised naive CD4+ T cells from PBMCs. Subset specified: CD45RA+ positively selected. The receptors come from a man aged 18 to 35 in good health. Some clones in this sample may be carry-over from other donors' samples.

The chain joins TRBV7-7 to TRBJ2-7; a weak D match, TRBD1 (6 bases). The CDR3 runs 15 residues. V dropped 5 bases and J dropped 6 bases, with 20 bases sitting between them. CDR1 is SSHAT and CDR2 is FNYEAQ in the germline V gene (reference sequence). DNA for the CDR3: TGTGCCAGCAGCCCTCACCGGCCTTTCAGGGGCGAGCAGTACTTC. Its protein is CASSPHRPFRGEQYF.

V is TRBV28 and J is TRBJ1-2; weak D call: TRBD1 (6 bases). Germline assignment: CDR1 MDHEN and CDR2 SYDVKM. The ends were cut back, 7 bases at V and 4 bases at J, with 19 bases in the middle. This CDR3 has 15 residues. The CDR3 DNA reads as TGTGCCAGCACGTTAAGTGGGGGGCGCTTCTATGGCTACACCTTC. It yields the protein CASTLSGGRFYGYTF.

The CDR3 coding sequence is TGTGCCACTTCAATGGCGGGACGCTCCTACGAGCAGTACTTC. Translated: CATSMAGRSYEQYF. The rearrangement uses TRBV6-5 and TRBJ2-7; tentative D call: TRBD2 (6 bases). V dropped 10 bases and J dropped 0 bases, with 16 bases sitting between them. This CDR3 comprises 14 residues. Germline V gene data show CDR1 as MNHEY and CDR2 as SVGAGI.

The CDR3 DNA reads as TGTGCCAGCAGTTACCGGGGCTATGGCTACACCTTC. It yields the protein CASSYRGYGYTF. This chain links TRBV27 with TRBJ1-2; unclear D gene. V lost 4 bases to trimming and J lost 4 bases, with 7 bases between them. The CDR3 extends over 12 amino acids. Germline V gene sequence: CDR1 MNHEY, CDR2 SMNVEV (reference sequence).

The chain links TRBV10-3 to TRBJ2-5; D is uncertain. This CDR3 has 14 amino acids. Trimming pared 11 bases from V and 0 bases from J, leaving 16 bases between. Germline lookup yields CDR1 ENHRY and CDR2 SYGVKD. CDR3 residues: CAARGAVNQETQYF. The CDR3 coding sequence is TGTGCCGCCCGTGGAGCAGTGAACCAAGAGACCCAGTACTTC.

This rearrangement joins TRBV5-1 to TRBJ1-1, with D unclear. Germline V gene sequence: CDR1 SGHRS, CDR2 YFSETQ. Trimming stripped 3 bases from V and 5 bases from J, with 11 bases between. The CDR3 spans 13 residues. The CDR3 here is CASSSVMRTEAFF. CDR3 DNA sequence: TGCGCCAGCAGCTCTGTAATGAGGACTGAAGCTTTCTTT.

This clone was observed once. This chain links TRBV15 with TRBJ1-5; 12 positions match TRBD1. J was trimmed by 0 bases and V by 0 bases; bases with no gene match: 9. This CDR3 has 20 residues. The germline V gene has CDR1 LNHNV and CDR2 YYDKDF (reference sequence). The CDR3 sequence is CATSRDYPGQGAYSNQPQHF. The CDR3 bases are TGTGCCACCAGCAGAGATTACCCGGGACAGGGGGCATATAGCAATCAGCCCCAGCATTTT. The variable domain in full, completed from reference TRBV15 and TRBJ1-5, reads DAMVIQNPRYQVTQFGKPVTLSCSQTLNHNVMYWYQQKSSQAPKLLFHYYDKDFNNEADTPDNFQSRRPNTSFCFLDIRSPGLGDTAMYLCATSRDYPGQGAYSNQPQHFGDGTRLSIL.

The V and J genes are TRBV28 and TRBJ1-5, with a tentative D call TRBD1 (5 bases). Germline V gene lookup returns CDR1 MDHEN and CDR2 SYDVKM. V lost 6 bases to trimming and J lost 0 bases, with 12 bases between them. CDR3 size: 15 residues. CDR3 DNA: TGTGCCAGCAGACCCGGGGGGATTAGCAATCAGCCCCAGCATTTT. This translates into CASRPGGISNQPQHF.

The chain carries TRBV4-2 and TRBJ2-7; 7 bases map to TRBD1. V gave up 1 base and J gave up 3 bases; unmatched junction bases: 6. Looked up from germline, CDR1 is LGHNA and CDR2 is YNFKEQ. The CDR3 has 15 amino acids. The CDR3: CASSQADSGGYEQYF. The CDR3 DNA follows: TGTGCCAGCAGCCAAGCCGACTCAGGGGGCTACGAGCAGTACTTC.

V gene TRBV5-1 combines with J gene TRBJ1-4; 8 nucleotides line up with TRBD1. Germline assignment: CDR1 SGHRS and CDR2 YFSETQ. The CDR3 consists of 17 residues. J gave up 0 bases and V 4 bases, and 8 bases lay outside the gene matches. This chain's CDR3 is CASSPGTGIATNEKLFF. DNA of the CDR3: TGCGCCAGCAGCCCGGGGACAGGTATTGCAACTAATGAAAAACTGTTTTTT.

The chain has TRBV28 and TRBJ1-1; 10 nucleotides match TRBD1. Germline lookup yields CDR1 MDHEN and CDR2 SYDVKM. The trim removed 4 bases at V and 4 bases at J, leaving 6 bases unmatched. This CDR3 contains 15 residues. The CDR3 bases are TGTGCCAGCAGTTCAAGACAGGGGGCGGTCACTGAAGCTTTCTTT. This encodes CASSSRQGAVTEAFF.

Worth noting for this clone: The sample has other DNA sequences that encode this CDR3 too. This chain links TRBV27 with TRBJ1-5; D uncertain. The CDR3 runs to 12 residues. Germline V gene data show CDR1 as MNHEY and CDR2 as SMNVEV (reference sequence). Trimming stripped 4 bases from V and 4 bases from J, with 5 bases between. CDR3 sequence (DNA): TGTGCCAGCAGTTCCCGAAATCAGCCCCAGCATTTT. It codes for CASSSRNQPQHF.

CDR3 in DNA: TGTGCCAGCAGCTCTCCGTATGGCTACACCTTC. This translates into CASSSPYGYTF. V and J are TRBV11-2 and TRBJ1-2; no definite D call. This CDR3 is built from 11 residues. The germline gives CDR1 SGHAT, CDR2 FQNNGV. Trimming removed 4 bases at V and 5 bases at J, with 5 bases between.

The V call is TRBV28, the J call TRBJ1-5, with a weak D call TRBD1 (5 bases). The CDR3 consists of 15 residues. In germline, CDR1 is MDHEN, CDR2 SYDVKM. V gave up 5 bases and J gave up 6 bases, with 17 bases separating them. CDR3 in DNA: TGTGCCAGCAGTGTAAGCGACAGACCCCTTCAGCCCCAGCATTTT. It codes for CASSVSDRPLQPQHF. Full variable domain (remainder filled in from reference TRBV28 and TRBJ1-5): DVKVTQSSRYLVKRTGEKVFLECVQDMDHENMFWYRQDPGLGLRLIYFSYDVKMKEKGDIPEGYSVSREKKERFSLILESASTNQTSMYLCASSVSDRPLQPQHFGDGTRLSIL.

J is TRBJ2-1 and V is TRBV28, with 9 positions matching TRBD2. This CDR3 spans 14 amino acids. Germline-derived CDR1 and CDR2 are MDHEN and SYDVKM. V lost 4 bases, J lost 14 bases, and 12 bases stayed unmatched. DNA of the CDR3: TGTGCCAGCAGTTCTACGGCGGGAGGGCCTAAAAAGTTCTTC. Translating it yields CASSSTAGGPKKFF.

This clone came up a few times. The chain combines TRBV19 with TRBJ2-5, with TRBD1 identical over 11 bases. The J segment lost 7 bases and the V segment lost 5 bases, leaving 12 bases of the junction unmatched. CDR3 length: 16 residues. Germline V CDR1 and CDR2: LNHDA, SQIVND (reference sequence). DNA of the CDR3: TGTGCCAGTAGTCCGCCCCGGGACAGGGGGATTGCGACCCAGTACTTC. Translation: CASSPPRDRGIATQYF.

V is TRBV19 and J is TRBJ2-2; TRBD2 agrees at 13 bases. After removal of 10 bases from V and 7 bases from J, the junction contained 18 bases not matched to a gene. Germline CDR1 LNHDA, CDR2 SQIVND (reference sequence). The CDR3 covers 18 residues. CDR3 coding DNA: TGTGCCACCACTACCTCCCCCGGACTAGCGGGAGAGATCGGGGAGCTGTTTTTT. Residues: CATTTSPGLAGEIGELFF.

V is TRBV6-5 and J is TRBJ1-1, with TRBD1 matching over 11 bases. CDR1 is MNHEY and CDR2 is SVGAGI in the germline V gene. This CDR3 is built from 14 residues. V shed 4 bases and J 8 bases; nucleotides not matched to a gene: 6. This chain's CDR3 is CASSSGTGGREAFF. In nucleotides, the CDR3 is TGTGCCAGCAGTTCCGGGACAGGGGGGAGGGAAGCTTTCTTT.

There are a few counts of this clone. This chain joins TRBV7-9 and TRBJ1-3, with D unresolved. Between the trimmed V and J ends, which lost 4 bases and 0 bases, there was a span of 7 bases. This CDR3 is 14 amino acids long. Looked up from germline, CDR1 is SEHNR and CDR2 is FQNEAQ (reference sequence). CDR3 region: CASSWRISGNTIYF. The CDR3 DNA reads TGTGCCAGCAGCTGGCGGATCTCTGGAAACACCATATATTTT.

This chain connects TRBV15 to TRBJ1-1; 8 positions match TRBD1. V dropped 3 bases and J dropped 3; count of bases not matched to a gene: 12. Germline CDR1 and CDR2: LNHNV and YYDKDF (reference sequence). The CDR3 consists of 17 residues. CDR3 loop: CATSRGQGARGYTEAFF. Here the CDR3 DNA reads TGTGCCACCAGCAGGGGGCAGGGGGCGCGAGGGTACACTGAAGCTTTCTTT.

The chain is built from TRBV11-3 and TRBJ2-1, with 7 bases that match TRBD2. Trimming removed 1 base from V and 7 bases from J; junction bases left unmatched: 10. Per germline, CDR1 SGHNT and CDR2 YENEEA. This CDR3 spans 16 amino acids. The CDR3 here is CASSLGGGGRANEQFF. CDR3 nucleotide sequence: TGTGCCAGCAGCTTAGGGGGCGGGGGACGGGCAAATGAGCAGTTCTTC.

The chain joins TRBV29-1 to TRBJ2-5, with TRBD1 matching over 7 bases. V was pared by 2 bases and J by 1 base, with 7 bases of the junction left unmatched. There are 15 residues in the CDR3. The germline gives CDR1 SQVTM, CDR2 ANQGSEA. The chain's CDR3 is CSVERPGTAQETQYF. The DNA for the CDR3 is TGCAGCGTTGAACGTCCCGGGACAGCCCAAGAGACCCAGTACTTC.

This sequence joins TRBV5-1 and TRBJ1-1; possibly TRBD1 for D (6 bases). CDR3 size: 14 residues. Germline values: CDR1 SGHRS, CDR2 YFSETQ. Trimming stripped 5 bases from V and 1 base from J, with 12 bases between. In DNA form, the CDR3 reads TGCGCCAGCAGGGGGGAACAGGGGAACACTGAAGCTTTCTTT. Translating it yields CASRGEQGNTEAFF. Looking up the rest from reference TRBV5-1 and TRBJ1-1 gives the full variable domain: KAGVTQTPRYLIKTRGQQVTLSCSPISGHRSVSWYQQTPGQGLQFLFEYFSETQRNKGNFPGRFSGRQFSNSRSEMNVSTLELGDSALYLCASRGEQGNTEAFFGQGTRLTVV.

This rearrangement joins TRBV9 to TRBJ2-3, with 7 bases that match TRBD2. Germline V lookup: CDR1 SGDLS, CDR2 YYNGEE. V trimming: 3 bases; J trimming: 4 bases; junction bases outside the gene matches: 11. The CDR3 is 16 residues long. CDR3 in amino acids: CASSARGAGTPDTQYF. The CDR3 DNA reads TGTGCCAGCAGCGCCCGCGGAGCGGGAACCCCAGATACGCAGTATTTT.

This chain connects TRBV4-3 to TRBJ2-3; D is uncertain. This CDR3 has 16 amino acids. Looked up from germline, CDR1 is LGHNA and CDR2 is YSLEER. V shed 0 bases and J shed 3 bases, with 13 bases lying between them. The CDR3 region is CASSQEPLDGTDTQYF. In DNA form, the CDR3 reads TGCGCCAGCAGCCAAGAACCCCTAGACGGGACAGATACGCAGTATTTT.

The CDR3 nucleotides read TGTGCCAGCAGTTACGAACAAATGCCTCATGAAAAACTGTTTTTT. It yields the protein CASSYEQMPHEKLFF. The genes are TRBV6-5 and TRBJ1-4, with D unclear. This CDR3 comprises 15 residues. Looked up from germline, CDR1 is MNHEY and CDR2 is SVGAGI. The V and J ends lost 2 bases and 6 bases respectively, with 13 bases between them.

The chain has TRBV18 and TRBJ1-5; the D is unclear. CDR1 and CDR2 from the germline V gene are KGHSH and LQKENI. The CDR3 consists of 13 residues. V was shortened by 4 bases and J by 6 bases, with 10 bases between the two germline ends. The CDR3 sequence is CASSRDISQPQHF. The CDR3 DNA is TGTGCCAGCTCACGAGACATCTCTCAGCCCCAGCATTTT.

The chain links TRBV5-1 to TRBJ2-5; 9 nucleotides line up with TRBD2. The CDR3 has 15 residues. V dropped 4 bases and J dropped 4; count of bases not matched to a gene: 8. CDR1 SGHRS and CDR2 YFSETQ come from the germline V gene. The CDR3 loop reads CASSPGLAPSETQYF. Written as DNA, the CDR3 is TGCGCCAGCAGCCCGGGACTAGCTCCGTCAGAGACCCAGTACTTC. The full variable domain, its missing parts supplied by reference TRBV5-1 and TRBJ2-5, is KAGVTQTPRYLIKTRGQQVTLSCSPISGHRSVSWYQQTPGQGLQFLFEYFSETQRNKGNFPGRFSGRQFSNSRSEMNVSTLELGDSALYLCASSPGLAPSETQYFGPGTRLLVL.

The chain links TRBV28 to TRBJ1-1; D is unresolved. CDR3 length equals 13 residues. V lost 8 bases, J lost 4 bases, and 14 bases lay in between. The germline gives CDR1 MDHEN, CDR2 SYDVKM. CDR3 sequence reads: CASLRWMSTEAFF. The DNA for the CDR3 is TGTGCCAGCTTGCGGTGGATGAGCACTGAAGCTTTCTTT.

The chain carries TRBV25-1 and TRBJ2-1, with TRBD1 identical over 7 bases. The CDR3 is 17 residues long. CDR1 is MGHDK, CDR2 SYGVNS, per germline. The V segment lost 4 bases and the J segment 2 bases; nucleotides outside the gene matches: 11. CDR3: CASSALMRTGTYNEQFF. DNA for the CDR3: TGTGCCAGCAGTGCCTTAATGAGGACAGGCACCTACAATGAGCAGTTCTTC.